The 28 T cell receptor beta chains listed next were all sequenced from one sample in a study of cytomegalovirus exposure and HLA in healthy donors. It was with 60 Vbeta and 13 Jbeta primers that the PCR ran. Libraries were prepared by immunoSEQ multiplex PCR; TCRdb keeps only in-frame clonotypes and omits some of them. Of some 120,000 clones listed, about three quarters were seen once; the top ten hold 0.85% to 1.3%. Material for sequencing was PBMCs. These receptors originate from a human donor in good health.

The CDR3 DNA reads as TGCGCCAGCAGCCAATATTCGGGAGAGGGCGAGCAGTACTTC. This encodes CASSQYSGEGEQYF. The V call is TRBV4-1, the J call TRBJ2-7; D might be TRBD2 (6 bases). V lost 2 bases and J lost 6, with 14 bases in between. This CDR3 is built from 14 residues. CDR1 and CDR2 (germline): MGHRA, YSYEKL.

The chain employs TRBV27 and TRBJ1-6; no firm D call. Germline lookup yields CDR1 MNHEY and CDR2 SMNVEV (reference sequence). Trimming removed 4 bases from V and 6 bases from J, with 4 bases in between. This CDR3 has 12 amino acids. DNA for the CDR3: TGTGCCAGCAGTTACTCTAATTCACCCCTCCACTTT. Translation gives CASSYSNSPLHF.

This clone was seen only once. The chain is built from TRBV5-1 and TRBJ2-5, with TRBD2 identical over 14 bases. The CDR3 is 16 amino acids. Trimming removed 4 bases from V and 5 bases from J; junction bases left unmatched: 7. Germline V gene data show CDR1 as SGHRS and CDR2 as YFSETQ. DNA of the CDR3: TGCGCCAGCAGCCTAGGACTAGCGGGGGGTCCGGAGACCCAGTACTTC. This translates into CASSLGLAGGPETQYF.

V gene TRBV7-4 combines with J gene TRBJ1-3; no reliable D call. This CDR3 spans 15 amino acids. V was cut by 0 bases and J by 3 bases, with 9 bases left in between. Germline V CDR1 and CDR2: SGHVT, SQSDAQ. For the CDR3, the DNA is TGTGCCAGCAGCTTAGCGCGGTCGGTTGGAAACACCATATATTTT. As protein: CASSLARSVGNTIYF. Using reference TRBV7-4 and TRBJ1-3 for the parts outside the CDR3, the full variable domain is GAGVSQSPRYKVAKRGRDVALRCDSISGHVTLYWYRQTLGQGSEVLTYSQSDAQRDKSGRPSGRFSAERPERSVSTLKIQRTEQGDSAVYLCASSLARSVGNTIYFGEGSWLTVV.

The V and J genes are TRBV5-1 and TRBJ2-7, with D perhaps TRBD1 (6 bases). The V gene lost 7 bases and the J gene lost 4 bases, with 18 bases spanning the gap. The CDR3 totals 14 residues. From germline, CDR1 is SGHRS and CDR2 YFSETQ. The CDR3 DNA reads as TGCGCCAGCGCCCTTCAGGGGCGGGTGTACGAGCAGTACTTC. Protein: CASALQGRVYEQYF.

Details on this clone: The junction differs from germline at one of its ends, possibly a read error. The V call is TRBV6-1, the J call TRBJ2-1, with 8 bases matching TRBD2. This CDR3 has 16 residues. Looked up from germline, CDR1 is MNHNS and CDR2 is SASEGT. The CDR3 DNA reads TGTGCCAGCAGTGAAGCAAAAGCGGGGGACTACAATGGGCAGTTCTTC. Its translation: CASSEAKAGDYNGQFF.

A few counts support this clone. The V and J genes are TRBV5-1 and TRBJ1-1; TRBD1 matches 8 bases. Trimming removed 3 bases from V and 1 base from J; junction bases left unmatched: 5. This CDR3 has 15 amino acids. Germline V gene data show CDR1 as SGHRS and CDR2 as YFSETQ. The CDR3 bases are TGCGCCAGCAGCTCGTCGGGACAGGCGAACACTGAAGCTTTCTTT. This codes for CASSSSGQANTEAFF. Based on the CDR3 plus reference TRBV5-1 and TRBJ1-1, the full variable domain is KAGVTQTPRYLIKTRGQQVTLSCSPISGHRSVSWYQQTPGQGLQFLFEYFSETQRNKGNFPGRFSGRQFSNSRSEMNVSTLELGDSALYLCASSSSGQANTEAFFGQGTRLTVV.

The rearrangement joins TRBV14 to TRBJ2-1; tentatively, D is TRBD2 (7 bases). CDR1 and CDR2 from the germline V gene are SGHDN and FVKESK. This CDR3 has 15 residues. V gave up 4 bases and J gave up 7 bases, with 17 bases separating them. CDR3 protein: CASSLLGGRWNEQFF. The CDR3, as DNA: TGTGCCAGCAGCCTGCTGGGGGGGCGATGGAATGAGCAGTTCTTC. The complete variable domain, with remaining parts taken from reference TRBV14 and TRBJ2-1, reads EAGVTQFPSHSVIEKGQTVTLRCDPISGHDNLYWYRRVMGKEIKFLLHFVKESKQDESGMPNNRFLAERTGGTYSTLKVQPAELEDSGVYFCASSLLGGRWNEQFFGPGTRLTVL.

The chain employs TRBV27 and TRBJ2-7; 7 positions agree with TRBD1. CDR1 is MNHEY and CDR2 is SMNVEV in the germline V gene (reference sequence). This CDR3 is built from 15 residues. V lost 5 bases and J lost 7; bases outside the gene matches: 14. CDR3 residues: CASSPYPRGLGEQYF. DNA of the CDR3: TGTGCCAGCAGTCCTTACCCTAGGGGGCTGGGTGAGCAGTACTTC.

CDR3 region: CASSEGVLNTEAFF. CDR3 DNA sequence: TGTGCCAGCAGTGAAGGAGTTTTGAACACTGAAGCTTTCTTT. This chain links TRBV2 with TRBJ1-1; no definite D call. There are 14 residues in the CDR3. The V end was cut by 1 base, the J end by 0 bases, with 6 bases between. Germline-derived CDR1 and CDR2 are SNHLY and FYNNEI. Using reference TRBV2 and TRBJ1-1 for the parts outside the CDR3, the full variable domain is EPEVTQTPSHQVTQMGQEVILRCVPISNHLYFYWYRQILGQKVEFLVSFYNNEISEKSEIFDDQFSVERPDGSNFTLKIRSTKLEDSAMYFCASSEGVLNTEAFFGQGTRLTVV.

The genes are TRBV7-8 and TRBJ1-1, with D possibly TRBD1 on 5 matching bases. CDR1 and CDR2 (germline): SGHVS, FQNEAQ. The ends were cut back, 1 base at V and 2 bases at J, with 23 bases in the middle. The CDR3 has 19 amino acids. The DNA of the CDR3 is TGTGCCAGCAGCTTAGAGATGGGACTAAGACGGGTAGGAAACACTGAAGCTTTCTTT. Translated, it gives CASSLEMGLRRVGNTEAFF.

This clone turned up a few times. The chain has TRBV6-6 and TRBJ1-4; a possible D gene is TRBD1 (5 bases). The V end lost 11 bases, the J end lost 10 bases, and 14 bases lay between the germline ends. The CDR3 has 11 residues. Germline V gives CDR1 MNHNY, CDR2 SVGAGI (reference sequence). CDR3 loop: CAVSTQGKLFF. The CDR3 DNA reads TGTGCCGTATCGACCCAGGGAAAACTGTTTTTT.

The chain carries TRBV4-1 and TRBJ1-1, with D perhaps TRBD1 (6 bases). This CDR3 comprises 14 residues. The germline V gene has CDR1 MGHRA and CDR2 YSYEKL. V was shortened by 0 bases and J by 4 bases, with 9 bases between the two germline ends. The CDR3 DNA is TGCGCCAGCAGCCAAGAATCAGGGGTCACTGAAGCTTTCTTT. Protein sequence: CASSQESGVTEAFF.

J is TRBJ1-4 and V is TRBV7-2; 9 bases are shared with TRBD1. J was trimmed by 3 bases and V by 6 bases; bases with no gene match: 5. In germline, CDR1 is SGHTA, CDR2 FQGNSA. CDR3 length: 15 amino acids. The CDR3 nucleotides are TGTGCCAGCAGGAACAGGGGGCTATCTAATGAAAAACTGTTTTTT. Translated: CASRNRGLSNEKLFF. The entire variable domain, with the rest obtained from reference TRBV7-2 and TRBJ1-4, is as follows: GAGVSQSPSNKVTEKGKDVELRCDPISGHTALYWYRQSLGQGLEFLIYFQGNSAPDKSGLPSDRFSAERTGGSVSTLTIQRTQQEDSAVYLCASRNRGLSNEKLFFGSGTQLSVL.

This chain connects TRBV29-1 to TRBJ2-2; D possibly corresponds to TRBD1 (5 bases). The CDR3 covers 12 residues. V was pared by 7 bases and J by 4 bases, with 10 bases between. Germline loops: CDR1 SQVTM, CDR2 ANQGSEA. CDR3 in DNA: TGCAGCGCTCGACAGACCACCGGGGAGCTGTTTTTT. The encoded protein is CSARQTTGELFF.

The chain couples TRBV9 to TRBJ2-3, with TRBD2 matching over 11 bases. Unmatched junction bases numbered 4, after V lost 4 bases and J lost 0 bases. The CDR3 totals 16 residues. Germline V gene data show CDR1 as SGDLS and CDR2 as YYNGEE. Written as DNA, the CDR3 is TGTGCCAGCAGCCTTCGGACTAGCGGGAGCACAGATACGCAGTATTTT. It translates to CASSLRTSGSTDTQYF.

The chain couples TRBV5-6 to TRBJ2-5; 11 bases are shared with TRBD2. CDR1 and CDR2 from the germline V gene are SGHDT and YYEEEE. The trim removed 3 bases at V and 1 base at J, leaving 5 bases unmatched. The CDR3 runs to 16 residues. The CDR3 region is CASSSTSGGFQETQYF. The CDR3 bases are TGTGCCAGCAGCTCTACTAGCGGGGGTTTCCAAGAGACCCAGTACTTC.

This chain uses TRBV19 with TRBJ1-2, with TRBD1 identical over 7 bases. Germline CDR1 reads LNHDA; CDR2 reads SQIVND (reference sequence). V trimming: 5 bases; J trimming: 2 bases; junction bases outside the gene matches: 5. The CDR3 covers 14 residues. The CDR3 protein is CASSPRDSNYGYTF. In DNA form, the CDR3 reads TGTGCCAGTAGTCCCCGGGACAGCAACTATGGCTACACCTTC.

The CDR3 coding sequence is TGTGCCAGCAGCTTGGTGGGACAGAATATCTATGGCTACACCTTC. It translates to CASSLVGQNIYGYTF. The V gene is TRBV5-6, the J gene TRBJ1-2, with 7 bases aligning to TRBD1. This CDR3 has 15 amino acids. V trimming: 0 bases; J trimming: 4 bases; junction bases outside the gene matches: 6. Germline V gene lookup returns CDR1 SGHDT and CDR2 YYEEEE.

This clone was seen a few times. The J gene is TRBJ1-5, the V gene TRBV6-5; 8 bases map to TRBD1. V was clipped by 0 bases and J by 6 bases; unmatched bases: 4. CDR3 size: 15 residues. Germline V gene lookup returns CDR1 MNHEY and CDR2 SVGAGI. The CDR3 here is CASSYSGQGGQPQHF. The CDR3 nucleotides read TGTGCCAGCAGTTACTCCGGACAGGGAGGTCAGCCCCAGCATTTT.

V and J are TRBV7-9 and TRBJ1-1; D might be TRBD1 (5 bases). CDR3 length equals 15 residues. Germline V gene data show CDR1 as SEHNR and CDR2 as FQNEAQ (reference sequence). V was cut by 2 bases and J by 5 bases, with 15 bases left in between. CDR3 protein: CASSLLGSQETEAFF. The CDR3 region has the DNA TGTGCCAGCAGCTTACTTGGTTCACAGGAGACTGAAGCTTTCTTT.

This chain joins TRBV6-4 and TRBJ2-7, with D possibly matching TRBD1 (6 bases). The CDR3 runs 16 residues. Germline CDR1 MRHNA, CDR2 SNTAGT. Trimming pared 9 bases from V and 0 bases from J, leaving 21 bases between. Here the CDR3 reads CARDRTVFRSSYEQYF. CDR3 DNA: TGTGCCAGAGACAGGACGGTCTTCAGGAGCTCCTACGAGCAGTACTTC.

The V and J genes are TRBV9 and TRBJ2-5, with TRBD2 identical over 9 bases. Germline V CDR1 and CDR2: SGDLS, YYNGEE. V lost 0 bases to trimming and J lost 5 bases; unmatched junction nucleotides: 8. The CDR3 covers 16 residues. The CDR3 DNA reads TGTGCCAGCAGCGTAGGTGGCGGGGGGGCCGGGGAGACCCAGTACTTC. It translates to CASSVGGGGAGETQYF.

The V gene is TRBV13, the J gene TRBJ2-5, with TRBD1 as a possible D gene (6 bases). Germline V gene data show CDR1 as PRHDT and CDR2 as FYEKMQ (reference sequence). The CDR3 has 13 amino acids. V lost 5 bases and J lost 2, with 9 bases in between. The CDR3 nucleotides are TGTGCCAGCAGCAGACAGGAGCAAGAGACCCAGTACTTC. Protein sequence: CASSRQEQETQYF.

The chain has TRBV15 and TRBJ1-5; tentatively, D is TRBD1 (6 bases). Trimming left V 0 bases short and J 3 bases short, with 9 bases between. The CDR3 is 15 residues long. CDR1 LNHNV and CDR2 YYDKDF come from the germline V gene (reference sequence). The CDR3 region has the DNA TGTGCCACCAGCAGAGAGGCAGGGGACAATCAGCCCCAGCATTTT. Translating it yields CATSREAGDNQPQHF.

For this clone: The CDR3 does not end in the conserved phenylalanine or tryptophan, so this is likely a read error. The DNA is left out, because the CDR3 cannot be placed on it with certainty; the CDR3 is given as TCRdb lists it. The chain carries TRBV4-2 and TRBJ2-7; the table's D call, TRBD1, has no DNA check behind it. Germline assignment: CDR1 LGHNA and CDR2 YNFKEQ. Counting both end residues, the CDR3 totals 8 amino acids. The CDR3: CATDREPP.

CDR3: CSVEGNTEAFF. CDR3 in DNA: TGCAGCGTGGAGGGGAACACTGAAGCTTTCTTT. V and J are TRBV29-1 and TRBJ1-1, with D hard to call. V was cut by 6 bases and J by 1 base, with 6 bases left in between. The CDR3 loop spans 11 amino acids. Per the germline V gene, CDR1 is SQVTM and CDR2 is ANQGSEA.

In this sample, this clone turned up once. CDR3 sequence: CASSVVSSGGGGEQFF. In DNA, the CDR3 is TGTGCCAGCAGCGTAGTCTCCAGCGGGGGGGGCGGTGAGCAGTTCTTC. The chain couples TRBV9 to TRBJ2-1, with 10 bases lining up with TRBD2. Germline V lookup: CDR1 SGDLS, CDR2 YYNGEE. J lost 9 bases, V lost 0 bases, and 9 bases had no gene match. This CDR3 is 16 amino acids long.